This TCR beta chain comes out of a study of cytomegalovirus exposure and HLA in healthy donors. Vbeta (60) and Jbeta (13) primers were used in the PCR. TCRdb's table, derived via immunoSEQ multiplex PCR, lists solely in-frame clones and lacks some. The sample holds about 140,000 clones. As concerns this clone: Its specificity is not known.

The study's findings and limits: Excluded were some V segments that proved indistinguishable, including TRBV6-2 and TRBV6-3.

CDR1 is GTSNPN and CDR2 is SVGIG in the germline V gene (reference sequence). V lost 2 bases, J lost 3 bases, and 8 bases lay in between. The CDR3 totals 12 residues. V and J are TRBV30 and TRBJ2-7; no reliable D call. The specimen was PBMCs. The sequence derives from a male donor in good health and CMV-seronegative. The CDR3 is CAWSPDIYEQYF. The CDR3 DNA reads TGTGCCTGGAGTCCTGACATCTACGAGCAGTACTTC.